This T cell receptor beta chain was found in a study of cytomegalovirus exposure and HLA in healthy donors. PCR primers comprised 60 Vbeta and 13 Jbeta primers. Libraries were prepared by immunoSEQ multiplex PCR; TCRdb keeps only in-frame clonotypes and omits some of them. The sample has over 200,000 clones, approximately 80% seen once; the top ten hold more than 0.45%. This CDR3 has 18 residues. Germline trimming cut 0 bases from V and 0 bases from J; bases unmatched to any gene: 7. The germline CDR1 and CDR2 sequences are SGHTA and FQGTGA. Sequencing input: PBMCs. The chain employs TRBV7-3 and TRBJ2-3; 9 positions match TRBD2. The clonotype originates from a woman between 35 and 50 years old in good health and CMV-seronegative. Written as DNA, the CDR3 is TGTGCCAGCAGCTTAACTAGGGCTAGCGGGGCTAGCACAGATACGCAGTATTTT. Protein product: CASSLTRASGASTDTQYF.